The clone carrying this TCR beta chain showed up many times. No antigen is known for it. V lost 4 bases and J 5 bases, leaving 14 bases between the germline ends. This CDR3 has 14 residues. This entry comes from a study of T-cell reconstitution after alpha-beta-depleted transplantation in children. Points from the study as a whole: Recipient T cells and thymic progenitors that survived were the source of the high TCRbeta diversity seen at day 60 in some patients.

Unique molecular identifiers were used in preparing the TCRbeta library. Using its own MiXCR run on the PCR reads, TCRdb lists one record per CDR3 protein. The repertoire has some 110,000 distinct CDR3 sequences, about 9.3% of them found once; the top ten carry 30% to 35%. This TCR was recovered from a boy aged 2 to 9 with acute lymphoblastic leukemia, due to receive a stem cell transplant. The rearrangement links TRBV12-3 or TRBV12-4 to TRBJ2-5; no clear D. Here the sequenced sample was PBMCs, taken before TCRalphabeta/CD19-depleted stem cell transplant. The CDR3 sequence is CASSYSWVVETQYF. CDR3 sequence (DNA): TGTGCCAGCAGTTATAGTTGGGTTGTGGAGACCCAGTACTTC.